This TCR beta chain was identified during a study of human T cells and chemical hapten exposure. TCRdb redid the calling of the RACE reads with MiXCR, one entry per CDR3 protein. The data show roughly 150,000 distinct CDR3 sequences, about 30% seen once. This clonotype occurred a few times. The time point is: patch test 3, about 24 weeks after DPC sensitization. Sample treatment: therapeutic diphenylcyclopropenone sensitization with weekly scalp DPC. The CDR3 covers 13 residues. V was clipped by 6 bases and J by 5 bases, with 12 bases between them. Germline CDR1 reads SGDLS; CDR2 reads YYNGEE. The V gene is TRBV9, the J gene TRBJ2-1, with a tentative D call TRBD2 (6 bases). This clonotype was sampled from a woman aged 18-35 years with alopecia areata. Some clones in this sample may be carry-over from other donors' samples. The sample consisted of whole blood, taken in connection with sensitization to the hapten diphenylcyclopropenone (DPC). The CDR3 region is CASNLPSDNEQFF. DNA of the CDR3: TGTGCCAGCAATCTTCCTAGCGACAATGAGCAGTTCTTC.